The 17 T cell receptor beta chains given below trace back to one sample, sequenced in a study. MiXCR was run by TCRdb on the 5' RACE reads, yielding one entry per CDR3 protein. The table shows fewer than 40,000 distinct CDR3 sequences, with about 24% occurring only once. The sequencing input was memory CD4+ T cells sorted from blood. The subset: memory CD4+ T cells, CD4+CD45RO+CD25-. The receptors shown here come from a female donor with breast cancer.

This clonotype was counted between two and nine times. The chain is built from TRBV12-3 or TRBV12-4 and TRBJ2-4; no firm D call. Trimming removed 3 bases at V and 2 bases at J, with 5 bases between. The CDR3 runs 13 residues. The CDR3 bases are TGTGCCAGCAGTTTTGATCCCAAAAACATTCAGTACTTC. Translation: CASSFDPKNIQYF.

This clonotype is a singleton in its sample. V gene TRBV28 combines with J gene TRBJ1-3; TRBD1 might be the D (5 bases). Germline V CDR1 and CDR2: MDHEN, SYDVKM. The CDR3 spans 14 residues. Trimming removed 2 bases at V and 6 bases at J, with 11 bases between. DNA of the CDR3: TGTGCCAGCAGTTTAATAGGGGCTAAAAACACCATATATTTT. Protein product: CASSLIGAKNTIYF. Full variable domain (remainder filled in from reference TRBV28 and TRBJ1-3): DVKVTQSSRYLVKRTGEKVFLECVQDMDHENMFWYRQDPGLGLRLIYFSYDVKMKEKGDIPEGYSVSREKKERFSLILESASTNQTSMYLCASSLIGAKNTIYFGEGSWLTVV.

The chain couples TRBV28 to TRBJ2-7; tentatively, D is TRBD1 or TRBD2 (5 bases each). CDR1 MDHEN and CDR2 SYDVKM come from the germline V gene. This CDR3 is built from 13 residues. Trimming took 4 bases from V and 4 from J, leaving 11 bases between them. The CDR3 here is CASSWGREYEQYF. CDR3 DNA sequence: TGTGCCAGCAGTTGGGGCAGGGAGTACGAGCAGTACTTC. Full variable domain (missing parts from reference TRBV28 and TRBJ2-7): DVKVTQSSRYLVKRTGEKVFLECVQDMDHENMFWYRQDPGLGLRLIYFSYDVKMKEKGDIPEGYSVSREKKERFSLILESASTNQTSMYLCASSWGREYEQYFGPGTRLTVT.

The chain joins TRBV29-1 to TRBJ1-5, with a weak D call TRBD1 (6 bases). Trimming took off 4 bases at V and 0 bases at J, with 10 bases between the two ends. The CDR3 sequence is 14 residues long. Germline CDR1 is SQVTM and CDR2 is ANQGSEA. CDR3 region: CSVGDNNSNQPQHF. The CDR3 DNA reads TGCAGCGTTGGGGACAATAATAGCAATCAGCCCCAGCATTTT.

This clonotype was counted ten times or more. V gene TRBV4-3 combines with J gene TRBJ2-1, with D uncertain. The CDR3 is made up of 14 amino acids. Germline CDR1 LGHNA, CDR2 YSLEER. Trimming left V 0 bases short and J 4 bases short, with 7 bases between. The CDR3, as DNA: TGCGCCAGCAGCCAAGAGTGGGATTACAATGAGCAGTTCTTC. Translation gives CASSQEWDYNEQFF.

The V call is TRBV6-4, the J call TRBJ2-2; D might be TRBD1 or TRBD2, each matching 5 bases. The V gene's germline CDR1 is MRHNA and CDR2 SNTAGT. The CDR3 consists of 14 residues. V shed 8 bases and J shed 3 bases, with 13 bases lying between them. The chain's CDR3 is CASSRGTDTGELFF. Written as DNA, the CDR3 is TGTGCCAGCTCGAGGGGAACAGACACCGGGGAGCTGTTTTTT.

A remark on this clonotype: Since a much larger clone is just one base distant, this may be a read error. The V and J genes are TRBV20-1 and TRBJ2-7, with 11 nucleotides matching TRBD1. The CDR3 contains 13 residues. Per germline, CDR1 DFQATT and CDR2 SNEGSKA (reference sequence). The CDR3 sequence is CSARRTGGYEQCF. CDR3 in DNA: TGCAGTGCTAGAAGGACAGGGGGCTACGAGCAGTGCTTC.

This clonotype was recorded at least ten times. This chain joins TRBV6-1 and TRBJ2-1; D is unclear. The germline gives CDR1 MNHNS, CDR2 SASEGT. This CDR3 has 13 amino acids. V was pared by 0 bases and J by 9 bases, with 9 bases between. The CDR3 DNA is TGTGCCAGCAGTGAAGCCCCGTTTCCTGAGCAGTTCTTC. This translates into CASSEAPFPEQFF.

This CDR3 is CASSLPGAGLNEQFF. The CDR3 nucleotides read TGCGCCAGCAGCCTCCCGGGGGCGGGGCTCAATGAGCAGTTCTTC. V and J are TRBV4-1 and TRBJ2-1; either TRBD1 or TRBD2 may fit D (6 bases each). Germline-derived CDR1 and CDR2 are MGHRA and YSYEKL. Trimming shortened V by 4 bases and J by 6 bases, and 16 bases separated the two germline ends. CDR3 length: 15 amino acids.

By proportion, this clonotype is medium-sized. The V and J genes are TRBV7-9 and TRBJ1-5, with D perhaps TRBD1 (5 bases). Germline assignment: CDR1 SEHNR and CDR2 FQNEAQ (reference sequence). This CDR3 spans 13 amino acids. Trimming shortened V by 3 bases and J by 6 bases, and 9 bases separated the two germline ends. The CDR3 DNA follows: TGTGCCAGCAGCTTGGGAGGGGTTCAGCCCCAGCATTTT. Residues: CASSLGGVQPQHF. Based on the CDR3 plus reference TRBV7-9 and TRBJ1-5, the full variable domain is DTGVSQNPRHKITKRGQNVTFRCDPISEHNRLYWYRQTLGQGPEFLTYFQNEAQLEKSRLLSDRFSAERPKGSFSTLEIQRTEQGDSAMYLCASSLGGVQPQHFGDGTRLSIL.

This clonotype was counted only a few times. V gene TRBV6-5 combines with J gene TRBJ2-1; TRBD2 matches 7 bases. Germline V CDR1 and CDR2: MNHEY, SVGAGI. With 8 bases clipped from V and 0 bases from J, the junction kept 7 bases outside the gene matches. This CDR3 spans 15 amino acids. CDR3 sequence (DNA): TGTGCCAGCGGGGAGCGGGAAAGCTCCTACAATGAGCAGTTCTTC. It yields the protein CASGERESSYNEQFF.

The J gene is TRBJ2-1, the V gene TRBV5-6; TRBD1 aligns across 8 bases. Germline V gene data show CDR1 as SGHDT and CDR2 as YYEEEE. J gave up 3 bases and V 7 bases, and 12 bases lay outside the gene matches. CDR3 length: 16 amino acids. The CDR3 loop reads CASGTTGTGGYNEQFF. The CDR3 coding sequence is TGTGCCAGCGGAACCACCGGGACAGGAGGCTACAATGAGCAGTTCTTC.

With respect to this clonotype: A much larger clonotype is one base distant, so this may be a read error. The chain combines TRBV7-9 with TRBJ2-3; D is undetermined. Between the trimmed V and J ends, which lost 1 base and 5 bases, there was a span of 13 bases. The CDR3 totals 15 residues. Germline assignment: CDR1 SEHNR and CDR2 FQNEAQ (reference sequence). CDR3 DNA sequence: TGTGCCAGCAGCTTAGTGATTGGGCAAGGAGATACGCAGTATTTT. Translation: CASSLVIGQGDTQYF.

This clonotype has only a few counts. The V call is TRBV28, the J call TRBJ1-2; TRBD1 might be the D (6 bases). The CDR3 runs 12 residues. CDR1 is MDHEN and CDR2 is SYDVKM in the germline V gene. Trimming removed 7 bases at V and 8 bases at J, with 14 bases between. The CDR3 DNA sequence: TGTGCCAGCAAGTACTCAGGGGAGGGCTACACCTTC. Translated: CASKYSGEGYTF.

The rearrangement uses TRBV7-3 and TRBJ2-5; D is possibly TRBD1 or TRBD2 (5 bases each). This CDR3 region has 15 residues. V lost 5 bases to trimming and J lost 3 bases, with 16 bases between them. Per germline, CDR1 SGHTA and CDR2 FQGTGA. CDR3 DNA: TGTGCCAGCAGCCATTCGGGGCCGGAGGAAGAGACCCAGTACTTC. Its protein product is CASSHSGPEEETQYF.

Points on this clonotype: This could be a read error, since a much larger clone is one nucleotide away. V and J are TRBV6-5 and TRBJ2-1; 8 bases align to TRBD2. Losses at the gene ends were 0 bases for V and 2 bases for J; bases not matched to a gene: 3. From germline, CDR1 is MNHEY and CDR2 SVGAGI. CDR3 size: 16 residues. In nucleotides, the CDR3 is TGTGCCAGCAGTTACTCGACTAGCGAGACCTACAATGAGCAGTTCTTC. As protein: CASSYSTSETYNEQFF.

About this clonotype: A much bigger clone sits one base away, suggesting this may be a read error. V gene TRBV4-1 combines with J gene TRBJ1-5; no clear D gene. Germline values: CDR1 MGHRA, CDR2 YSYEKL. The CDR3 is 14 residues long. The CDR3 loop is CTSSPVDAGGDQHF. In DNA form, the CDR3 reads TGCACCAGCAGCCCGGTGGACGCTGGTGGGGACCAGCATTTT.